Below are 26 T cell receptor beta chains sequenced from a single sample in a study of OX40 agonist ivuxolimab in advanced cancers. Clones were sequenced by immunoSEQ multiplex PCR, and TCRdb holds only the in-frame ones, with some missing. This table holds 28,000 or so clones, more than 80% found once. This specimen consisted of CD4+ or CD8+ T cells sorted from blood, obtained in a trial of the OX40 agonist ivuxolimab. The receptors derive from an adult with an advanced solid tumor such as melanoma, head and neck, liver or kidney cancer.

The chain is built from TRBV5-4 and TRBJ2-7, with D possibly TRBD2 on 7 matching bases. Trimming removed 1 base from V and 5 bases from J, with 10 bases in between. The CDR3 is 13 amino acids. Germline CDR1 SGHNT, CDR2 YYREEE (reference sequence). CDR3 DNA: TGTGCCAGCAGCTTGCGGGGGGCCCACGAGCAGTACTTC. Its protein product is CASSLRGAHEQYF.

This clone turned up a few times. The rearrangement joins TRBV7-9 to TRBJ2-7; tentatively, D is TRBD2 (6 bases). From germline, CDR1 is SEHNR and CDR2 FQNEAQ (reference sequence). CDR3 length: 13 residues. V gave up 5 bases and J gave up 2 bases, with 10 bases separating them. CDR3 DNA sequence: TGTGCCAGCAGCCGGGGACTCCCCTACGAGCAGTACTTC. Translated, it gives CASSRGLPYEQYF.

The chain employs TRBV7-9 and TRBJ2-5; D call uncertain. This CDR3 contains 14 residues. Germline CDR1 SEHNR, CDR2 FQNEAQ (reference sequence). V was trimmed by 2 bases and J by 0 bases, leaving 7 bases between them. The CDR3 spells CASSLITHQETQYF. The CDR3 bases are TGTGCCAGCAGCTTAATAACTCACCAAGAGACCCAGTACTTC.

This chain connects TRBV5-4 to TRBJ2-7; D might be TRBD2 (5 bases). V was cut by 4 bases and J by 3 bases, with 8 bases left in between. CDR1 is SGHNT and CDR2 is YYREEE in the germline V gene (reference sequence). The CDR3 spans 12 residues. CDR3 region: CASSGGGYEQYF. CDR3 DNA sequence: TGTGCCAGCAGCGGAGGAGGCTACGAGCAGTACTTC.

This sequence joins TRBV5-1 and TRBJ2-7; TRBD2 might be the D (5 bases). Per the germline V gene, CDR1 is SGHRS and CDR2 is YFSETQ. V was pared by 7 bases and J by 5 bases, with 16 bases between. This CDR3 comprises 13 residues. This chain's CDR3 is CASSFAGDNEQYF. The CDR3, as DNA: TGCGCCAGCTCTTTCGCCGGGGATAACGAGCAGTACTTC.

The chain recombines TRBV9 with TRBJ2-3; D is uncertain. CDR3 length: 12 amino acids. Germline values: CDR1 SGDLS, CDR2 YYNGEE. V was trimmed by 0 bases and J by 14 bases, leaving 13 bases between them. The CDR3 sequence: CASSVEDPPLYF. The CDR3 DNA follows: TGTGCCAGCAGCGTAGAAGACCCCCCTTTGTATTTT.

The chain has TRBV27 and TRBJ1-2; D might be TRBD1 (5 bases). Germline loops: CDR1 MNHEY, CDR2 SMNVEV (reference sequence). Trimming pared 6 bases from V and 1 base from J, leaving 18 bases between. CDR3 size: 16 residues. The CDR3 spells CASRGRTGTDNYGYTF. DNA of the CDR3: TGTGCCAGCAGAGGAAGGACCGGGACTGATAACTATGGCTACACCTTC.

This clone was seen only a few times. This sequence joins TRBV6-1 and TRBJ1-1; no firm D call. V was pared by 7 bases and J by 5 bases, with 11 bases between. Germline CDR1 is MNHNS and CDR2 is SASEGT. The CDR3 loop spans 12 amino acids. Here the CDR3 DNA reads TGTGCCAGCACTAGGGTCGGAACTGAAGCTTTCTTT. Protein: CASTRVGTEAFF.

The chain employs TRBV7-9 and TRBJ2-7, with D perhaps matching TRBD1 or TRBD2 (5 bases each). The CDR3 contains 15 residues. Germline CDR1 reads SEHNR; CDR2 reads FQNEAQ (reference sequence). Deletions cut 4 bases from V and 2 bases from J, with 15 bases between. The CDR3 reads CASSWATEGPYEQYF. For the CDR3, the DNA is TGTGCCAGCAGCTGGGCGACAGAGGGACCCTACGAGCAGTACTTC.

The sample holds one count of this clone. CDR3 amino acids: CASSQDGGGTYNEQFF. The CDR3 DNA reads TGCGCCAGCAGCCAAGATGGTGGGGGAACCTACAATGAGCAGTTCTTC. The chain combines TRBV4-3 with TRBJ2-1; D could derive from TRBD1 or TRBD2 (5 bases each). Looked up from germline, CDR1 is LGHNA and CDR2 is YSLEER. This CDR3 is 16 amino acids long. Trimming took off 0 bases at V and 2 bases at J, with 11 bases between the two ends.

This chain connects TRBV27 to TRBJ1-1; unclear D gene. With 0 bases removed from V and 4 bases from J, the gap between germline ends came to 9 bases. The CDR3 sequence is 14 residues long. The germline CDR1 and CDR2 sequences are MNHEY and SMNVEV (reference sequence). The CDR3 is CASSLSRTVTEAFF. The CDR3, as DNA: TGTGCCAGCAGTTTATCGAGGACTGTCACTGAAGCTTTCTTT.

The V call is TRBV6-6, the J call TRBJ2-7, with D maybe TRBD2 (5 bases). CDR1 is MNHNY and CDR2 is SVGAGI in the germline V gene (reference sequence). Between the trimmed V and J ends, which lost 5 bases and 2 bases, there was a span of 10 bases. This CDR3 contains 13 residues. The CDR3: CASSPGSTYEQYF. The CDR3 DNA sequence: TGTGCCAGCAGTCCGGGGTCCACCTACGAGCAGTACTTC.

This sequence joins TRBV7-6 and TRBJ1-6; TRBD1 aligns across 9 bases. Germline V gene data show CDR1 as SGHVS and CDR2 as FNYEAQ. The CDR3 contains 16 residues. V was pared by 1 base and J by 4 bases, with 2 bases of the junction left unmatched. In nucleotides, the CDR3 is TGTGCCAGCAGCTTAGGGGACAGGGCATATAATTCACCCCTCCACTTT. It specifies CASSLGDRAYNSPLHF.

V and J are TRBV5-6 and TRBJ2-3; TRBD2 matches at 13 bases. J was trimmed by 3 bases and V by 3 bases; bases with no gene match: 7. From germline, CDR1 is SGHDT and CDR2 YYEEEE. This CDR3 spans 17 amino acids. The CDR3: CASSSGTSGVPTDTQYF. CDR3 DNA sequence: TGTGCCAGCAGCTCCGGGACTAGCGGGGTACCTACAGATACGCAGTATTTT.

This rearrangement joins TRBV15 to TRBJ2-5; D might be TRBD1 (5 bases). The germline V gene encodes CDR1 LNHNV and CDR2 YYDKDF (reference sequence). Trimming stripped 4 bases from V and 5 bases from J, with 23 bases between. The CDR3 has 17 amino acids. The CDR3 sequence: CATSKRNGWGLVETQYF. CDR3 in DNA: TGTGCCACCAGCAAGCGTAACGGTTGGGGCCTGGTGGAGACCCAGTACTTC.

The V and J genes are TRBV6-4 and TRBJ2-1; TRBD1 matches at 7 bases. From germline, CDR1 is MRHNA and CDR2 SNTAGT. The CDR3 totals 15 residues. V gave up 6 bases and J gave up 7 bases; unmatched junction bases: 12. CDR3 protein: CASRQGQGVGNEQFF. CDR3 bases: TGTGCCAGCAGACAGGGGCAAGGTGTGGGAAATGAGCAGTTCTTC.

The rearrangement uses TRBV2 and TRBJ2-7, with 7 bases that match TRBD1. The germline V gene encodes CDR1 SNHLY and CDR2 FYNNEI. This CDR3 contains 14 residues. V lost 2 bases to trimming and J lost 4 bases; unmatched junction nucleotides: 5. The CDR3 region is CASSENRGRYEQYF. The CDR3 region has the DNA TGTGCCAGCAGTGAAAACAGGGGTCGATACGAGCAGTACTTC.

The chain joins TRBV27 to TRBJ1-1, with D hard to call. Trimming took off 6 bases at V and 1 base at J, with 9 bases between the two ends. This CDR3 has 13 residues. Germline lookup yields CDR1 MNHEY and CDR2 SMNVEV (reference sequence). CDR3: CASRPPGNTEAFF. In nucleotides, the CDR3 is TGTGCCAGCAGACCTCCGGGGAACACTGAAGCTTTCTTT.

The chain combines TRBV7-9 with TRBJ1-5; no clear D gene. The CDR3 runs 13 residues. Trimming removed 2 bases at V and 4 bases at J, with 6 bases between. Germline-derived CDR1 and CDR2 are SEHNR and FQNEAQ (reference sequence). CDR3 in DNA: TGTGCCAGCAGCTTATCTCGGAATCAGCCCCAGCATTTT. Amino acid sequence: CASSLSRNQPQHF.

V usage is TRBV28 and J usage is TRBJ2-4; possibly TRBD1 for D (6 bases). With 10 bases removed from V and 9 bases from J, the gap between germline ends came to 19 bases. The germline V gene encodes CDR1 MDHEN and CDR2 SYDVKM. The CDR3 is made up of 13 amino acids. The CDR3 DNA is TGTGCCACATCATTAAACAGGGCTGGCATTCAGTACTTC. It specifies CATSLNRAGIQYF.

This chain connects TRBV7-2 to TRBJ1-3; D gene unclear. With 5 bases removed from V and 3 bases from J, the gap between germline ends came to 20 bases. There are 17 residues in the CDR3. Germline CDR1 reads SGHTA; CDR2 reads FQGNSA. The CDR3 here is CASSLLFGEGFGNTIYF. The CDR3 bases are TGTGCCAGCAGCCTACTTTTTGGCGAGGGCTTTGGAAACACCATATATTTT.

CDR3: CASSPGTSGVNEQFF. The CDR3 DNA follows: TGTGCCAGCAGCCCAGGGACTAGCGGGGTCAATGAGCAGTTCTTC. V usage is TRBV7-9 and J usage is TRBJ2-1; 13 bases align to TRBD2. CDR3 length: 15 residues. Trimming took 5 bases from V and 6 from J; bases not matched to a gene: 4. Germline CDR1 is SEHNR and CDR2 is FQNEAQ (reference sequence). The whole variable domain, filled in from reference TRBV7-9 and TRBJ2-1, reads DTGVSQNPRHKITKRGQNVTFRCDPISEHNRLYWYRQTLGQGPEFLTYFQNEAQLEKSRLLSDRFSAERPKGSFSTLEIQRTEQGDSAMYLCASSPGTSGVNEQFFGPGTRLTVL.

The rearrangement uses TRBV14 and TRBJ1-6; 7 nucleotides align to TRBD1. The V gene end was trimmed by 4 bases and the J gene end by 10 bases; junction bases not matched to a gene: 7. This CDR3 region has 14 residues. In germline, CDR1 is SGHDN, CDR2 FVKESK. The CDR3 coding sequence is TGTGCCAGCAGCCGATTGCAGGGGGGCTCACCCCTCCACTTT. Its protein product is CASSRLQGGSPLHF. The full variable domain, rest sourced from reference TRBV14 and TRBJ1-6, is EAGVTQFPSHSVIEKGQTVTLRCDPISGHDNLYWYRRVMGKEIKFLLHFVKESKQDESGMPNNRFLAERTGGTYSTLKVQPAELEDSGVYFCASSRLQGGSPLHFGNGTRLTVT.

The chain has TRBV7-9 and TRBJ1-1; D is unresolved. V lost 6 bases, J lost 1 base, and 12 bases lay in between. The CDR3 runs 14 residues. The germline gives CDR1 SEHNR, CDR2 FQNEAQ (reference sequence). The CDR3 DNA is TGTGCCAGCAGTTCCCCTCAAAAGAACACTGAAGCTTTCTTT. This encodes CASSSPQKNTEAFF.

This clone occurred once. The V and J genes are TRBV5-4 and TRBJ2-7, with TRBD2 as a possible D gene (6 bases). Deletions cut 0 bases from V and 1 base from J, with 11 bases between. The germline gives CDR1 SGHNT, CDR2 YYREEE (reference sequence). This CDR3 contains 15 residues. Here the CDR3 reads CASSLAGGLSYEQYF. CDR3 sequence (DNA): TGTGCCAGCAGCTTGGCCGGGGGACTTTCCTACGAGCAGTACTTC.

This chain links TRBV13 with TRBJ2-7; 7 bases fit TRBD1. Germline CDR1 and CDR2: PRHDT and FYEKMQ (reference sequence). Trimming at V came to 5 bases and at J to 6 bases, leaving 10 bases not matched to a gene. The CDR3 is made up of 14 amino acids. The CDR3 DNA follows: TGTGCCAGCAGCCGACAGCACCGGGACAGCGAGCAGTACTTC. The encoded protein is CASSRQHRDSEQYF.